The rows below give T cell receptor beta chains drawn from one sample of a study of CD8+ T cells in alopecia areata. The method was immunoSEQ multiplex PCR; TCRdb's version includes in-frame clones alone and lacks a portion of them. The sample has more than 100,000 clones, approximately 58% seen once; the top ten hold 8.8%. The sequenced sample was CD4+ T cells sorted from blood. These receptors came from a human donor in good health. Both conserved end residues are part of each CDR3. The order of the fields is J gene, V gene, D gene, clone size, CDR3 length, CDR3 DNA, CDR3 protein. A D gene is named only where the DNA matches it firmly. Clone size is stated in some rows and not others, as once, few, many or a class when expanded.

>TRBJ2-3|TRBV29-1|.|few|16
TGCAGCGTTGAAGATCGTAGCCTCTCTAGCACAGATACGCAGTATTTT
CSVEDRSLSSTDTQYF
>TRBJ2-3|TRBV2|.|.|14
TGTGCCAGCACCCCGGGACACAGCACAGATACGCAGTATTTT
CASTPGHSTDTQYF
>TRBJ1-6|TRBV7-2|.|few|15
TGTGCCAGCAGCTTAGGTTCCAACCGAAATTCACCCCTCCACTTT
CASSLGSNRNSPLHF
>TRBJ1-1|TRBV27|.|.|13
TGTGCCAGCAGTCAAATGTGGGACCGTGAAGCTTTCTTT
CASSQMWDREAFF
>TRBJ2-5|TRBV30|TRBD2|.|14
TGTGCCTGGAGGCGGGGGGGGGCTCGGGAGACCCAGTACTTC
CAWRRGGARETQYF
>TRBJ2-5|TRBV29-1|.|.|12
TGCAGCGTTGCCAGGGCGGACGAGACCCAGTACTTC
CSVARADETQYF
>TRBJ2-2|TRBV29-1|.|.|13
TGCAGCGTCTCCAGCCGCGGGACCGGGGAGCTGTTTTTT
CSVSSRGTGELFF
>TRBJ1-1|TRBV7-2|TRBD1|once|14
TGTGCCAGCAGCCCTCGGACAGGCTCCACTGAAGCTTTCTTT
CASSPRTGSTEAFF
>TRBJ2-1|TRBV7-2|.|.|10
TGTGCCAGCGGCTACAATGAGCAGTTCTTC
CASGYNEQFF
>TRBJ1-5|TRBV6-6|.|.|15
TGTGCCAGCAGTTTATCGGGAGACCGCAATCAGCCCCAGCATTTT
CASSLSGDRNQPQHF
>TRBJ2-2|TRBV29-1|.|.|11
TGCAGCGCGACGGGGGCCGGGGAGCTGTTTTTT
CSATGAGELFF
>TRBJ1-5|TRBV15|.|.|17
TGTGCCACCAGCAGAGATCTGGTTTCGACGAATAATCAGCCCCAGCATTTT
CATSRDLVSTNNQPQHF
>TRBJ2-7|TRBV4-2|TRBD1|few|15
TGTGCCAGCAGCCAACCCCCGGGACAGGGGGCACCGCAGTACTTC
CASSQPPGQGAPQYF
>TRBJ2-5|TRBV2|.|.|13
TGTGCCAGCAGTGAGAGGGGACAAGAGACCCAGTACTTC
CASSERGQETQYF
>TRBJ2-7|TRBV27|.|.|15
TGTGCCAGCAGGATCAGAGGGGCCCAGCGTTACGAGCAGTACTTC
CASRIRGAQRYEQYF
>TRBJ2-7|TRBV19|TRBD1|many|14
TGTGCCAGTAGTATCCGCAGGGGGCCCTACGAGCAGTACTTC
CASSIRRGPYEQYF
>TRBJ2-4|TRBV29-1|TRBD1|.|14
TGCAGCGTTGGAAAACAGGGGACCAAAAACATTCAGTACTTC
CSVGKQGTKNIQYF
>TRBJ2-7|TRBV29-1|.|.|12
TGCAGCGTTGAAGGGCAGACCTACGAGCAGTACTTC
CSVEGQTYEQYF
>TRBJ2-3|TRBV19|.|.|13
TGTGCCAGCGGACAGTCTAGCACAGATACGCAGTATTTT
CASGQSSTDTQYF
>TRBJ2-5|TRBV19|.|.|16
TGTGCCAGTAGTAAATCTCGGGCAGCAATACAAGAGACCCAGTACTTC
CASSKSRAAIQETQYF
>TRBJ2-5|TRBV30|.|.|13
TGTGCCGCTTCGACAGAGAACCAAGAGACCCAGTACTTC
CAASTENQETQYF
>TRBJ2-3|TRBV9|.|.|15
TGTGCCAGCAGCGTAGGGGCCAGGGCGACAGATACGCAGTATTTT
CASSVGARATDTQYF
>TRBJ2-7|TRBV29-1|TRBD1|.|13
TGCAGCGTTGAACCGGGACAGGGGGCAGTGAAGTACTTC
CSVEPGQGAVKYF
>TRBJ2-3|TRBV10-1|.|medium-sized|13
TGCGCCACTAGACAGGATAGCACAGATACGCAGTATTTT
CATRQDSTDTQYF
>TRBJ2-3|TRBV7-2|TRBD2|.|18
TGTGCCAGCAGCTTAGTCGGCGGGACTAGCGGGGGGGCCGATACGCAGTATTTT
CASSLVGGTSGGADTQYF
>TRBJ1-2|TRBV29-1|.|few|15
TGCAGCGTTGATGTCTCGAGGACCTTGAGAGACGGCTACACCTTC
CSVDVSRTLRDGYTF
>TRBJ2-5|TRBV18|TRBD2|.|17
TGTGCCAGCTCAAGATTTGTAGCGGGAGATTTACAAGAGACCCAGTACTTC
CASSRFVAGDLQETQYF
>TRBJ1-1|TRBV30|.|.|11
TGTGCCTGGACAGGGGAAACTGAAGCTTTCTTT
CAWTGETEAFF
>TRBJ2-1|TRBV29-1|TRBD2|.|15
TGCAGCGTCCGGGACGGGACTAGCGGGGGAAATGAGCAGTTCTTC
CSVRDGTSGGNEQFF
>TRBJ2-5|TRBV25-1|.|few|15
TGTGCCAGCAGTGGCGACAACGACGGAAAAGGGACCCAGTACTTC
CASSGDNDGKGTQYF
>TRBJ2-5|TRBV7-2|TRBD2|few|15
TGTGCCAGCAGCTTAGCGCGTGGACTAGGCGGGACCCAGTACTTC
CASSLARGLGGTQYF
>TRBJ2-1|TRBV10-3|TRBD1|many|14
TGTGCCATCAGGGGACAGGCCTCCTACAATGAGCAGTTCTTC
CAIRGQASYNEQFF
>TRBJ2-7|TRBV29-1|TRBD1|.|14
TGCAGCGTTGAAGGACGACAGGGGGCCTTCGGGAGGTACTTC
CSVEGRQGAFGRYF
>TRBJ2-1|TRBV11-1|TRBD2|.|16
TGTGCCAGCAACAAAAGGACTAGCGGGGACCGCAATGAGCAGTTCTTC
CASNKRTSGDRNEQFF
>TRBJ1-1|TRBV30|TRBD1|.|13
TGTGCCTGGAGTGGCAGGGGGAGAACTGAAGCTTTCTTT
CAWSGRGRTEAFF
>TRBJ2-1|TRBV29-1|.|few|11
TGCAGCGTTGAAAAGTTGAATGAGCAGTTCTTC
CSVEKLNEQFF
>TRBJ2-5|TRBV5-1|.|once|14
TGCGCCAGCAGCGATGCCAGAGGTCAGGAGACCCAGTACTTC
CASSDARGQETQYF
>TRBJ1-6|TRBV4-2|TRBD1|.|16
TGTGCCAGCAGCCAAGATCGGACAGGGGCCAATTCACCCCTCCACTTT
CASSQDRTGANSPLHF
>TRBJ2-1|TRBV29-1|TRBD2|.|17
TGCAGCGTTGGGGTCCCTGACGGGGGGGCCTCCTACAATGAGCAGTTCTTC
CSVGVPDGGASYNEQFF
>TRBJ1-6|TRBV6-5|TRBD1|.|15
TGTGCCAGCAGTTCCCGGACAGGGAGGGATTCACCCCTCCACTTT
CASSSRTGRDSPLHF
>TRBJ2-2|TRBV28|.|.|13
TGTGCCAGCAGTTTAATAAACACCGGGGAGCTGTTTTTT
CASSLINTGELFF
>TRBJ2-5|TRBV7-8|TRBD2|.|14
TGTGCCAGCATCCTAGCGGGGGTGCAAGAGACCCAGTACTTC
CASILAGVQETQYF
>TRBJ2-3|TRBV7-2|.|.|13
TGTGCCAGCAGCTTAGGGGCCCCAGATACGCAGTATTTT
CASSLGAPDTQYF
>TRBJ2-2|TRBV5-1|.|.|16
TGCGCCAGCAGCTTGTACGGGGCGACGAACACCGGGGAGCTGTTTTTT
CASSLYGATNTGELFF